These 32 T cell receptor beta chains were all obtained from the same sample, sequenced in a study of T cells in Graves' hyperthyroidism and ophthalmopathy. Amplification of TCR beta CDR3 regions was performed using RNA transcripts as template. A set of HTBI primers served as the primers for a first-round RT-PCR of the TCR CDR3. TCRdb re-called the multiplex PCR reads through MiXCR, storing one row per CDR3 protein. The table has roughly 500,000 distinct CDR3 sequences, roughly 45% seen once; the top ten hold around two fifths. Input material: peripheral blood or thyroid tissue (not recorded which). These receptors were taken from an adult woman with Graves' disease, either hyperthyroidism or ophthalmopathy (not recorded which).

The chain has TRBV5-1 and TRBJ1-5; TRBD1 matches at 10 bases. This CDR3 has 14 residues. With V trimmed by 6 bases and J by 7 bases, 7 bases remained unmatched. Germline CDR1 reads SGHRS; CDR2 reads YFSETQ. In DNA form, the CDR3 reads TGCGCCAGCACGGATGGACAGGGGGTCCAGCCCCAGCATTTT. Protein sequence: CASTDGQGVQPQHF.

The rearrangement links TRBV29-1 to TRBJ1-2; possibly TRBD1 for D (5 bases). V lost 5 bases to trimming and J lost 7 bases, with 11 bases between them. The germline CDR1 and CDR2 sequences are SQVTM and ANQGSEA. The CDR3 is 11 amino acids. The CDR3: CSVYQGGGYTF. CDR3 coding DNA: TGCAGCGTTTATCAGGGAGGTGGCTACACCTTC.

The chain uses TRBV9 and TRBJ2-7, with 9 bases aligning to TRBD1. Germline assignment: CDR1 SGDLS and CDR2 YYNGEE. The CDR3 covers 13 residues. Trimming took 3 bases from V and 6 from J; bases not matched to a gene: 4. In DNA, the CDR3 is TGTGCCAGCAGCGGACCGACAGGGGGCGAGCAGTACTTC. Translation gives CASSGPTGGEQYF.

There are a few counts of this clonotype. V is TRBV7-2 and J is TRBJ1-6; D is uncertain. The CDR3 has 17 residues. Trimming took off 4 bases at V and 0 bases at J, with 13 bases between the two ends. The germline gives CDR1 SGHTA, CDR2 FQGNSA. This CDR3 is CASSSYLRSSYNSPLHF. The DNA of the CDR3 is TGTGCCAGCAGCTCCTACTTACGGAGCTCCTATAATTCACCCCTCCACTTT. Full variable domain (remainder filled in from reference TRBV7-2 and TRBJ1-6): GAGVSQSPSNKVTEKGKDVELRCDPISGHTALYWYRQSLGQGLEFLIYFQGNSAPDKSGLPSDRFSAERTGGSVSTLTIQRTQQEDSAVYLCASSSYLRSSYNSPLHFGNGTRLTVT.

Ten or more counts support this clonotype. The chain uses TRBV11-3 and TRBJ2-2; D tentatively reads TRBD1 or TRBD2 (6 bases each). This CDR3 spans 13 amino acids. In germline, CDR1 is SGHNT, CDR2 YENEEA. Between the trimmed V and J ends, which lost 4 bases and 7 bases, there was a span of 10 bases. CDR3 amino acids: CASSYGGGGELFF. CDR3 nucleotides: TGTGCCAGCAGCTACGGGGGCGGCGGGGAGCTGTTTTTT.

This clonotype was counted only a few times. The rearrangement links TRBV30 to TRBJ1-1; maybe TRBD1 (5 bases). Per the germline V gene, CDR1 is GTSNPN and CDR2 is SVGIG (reference sequence). Trimming took off 4 bases at V and 0 bases at J, with 9 bases between the two ends. The CDR3 contains 13 residues. CDR3 region: CAWTRALNTEAFF. CDR3 in DNA: TGTGCCTGGACCAGGGCCCTGAACACTGAAGCTTTCTTT.

This clonotype is a singleton in its sample. The chain couples TRBV25-1 to TRBJ2-5; 10 bases are shared with TRBD2. The germline CDR1 and CDR2 sequences are MGHDK and SYGVNS. The CDR3 contains 14 residues. DNA for the CDR3: TGTGCTAGGGGACCGGGACTAGCGTTTGAGACCCAGTACTTC. Its protein product is CARGPGLAFETQYF.

V and J are TRBV10-3 and TRBJ1-1, with 9 bases that match TRBD1. CDR3 length equals 14 residues. Germline assignment: CDR1 ENHRY and CDR2 SYGVKD. Trimming cost V 11 bases and J 11 bases; bases outside gene matches: 18. This CDR3 is CAVTSSSRTGEAFF. The CDR3 DNA reads TGTGCCGTCACCTCATCCTCCCGGACAGGGGAGGCTTTCTTT.

V is TRBV27 and J is TRBJ1-5; 11 positions agree with TRBD1. The CDR3 has 16 amino acids. V shed 6 bases and J 2 bases; nucleotides not matched to a gene: 6. Germline V lookup: CDR1 MNHEY, CDR2 SMNVEV (reference sequence). Here the CDR3 reads CASRDRGRGGNQPQHF. The CDR3 DNA follows: TGTGCCAGCAGGGACAGGGGGCGCGGGGGCAATCAGCCCCAGCATTTT.

A few counts support this clonotype. This rearrangement joins TRBV9 to TRBJ1-2; tentatively, D is TRBD1 (5 bases). Trimming shortened V by 3 bases and J by 7 bases, and 16 bases separated the two germline ends. The CDR3 length is 14 residues. Germline assignment: CDR1 SGDLS and CDR2 YYNGEE. The chain's CDR3 is CASSGRDVGGGYTF. CDR3 bases: TGTGCCAGCAGCGGCAGGGATGTCGGGGGTGGCTACACCTTC.

The sample holds many counts of this clonotype. The chain couples TRBV7-2 to TRBJ1-1; 7 nucleotides agree with TRBD1. The CDR3 covers 15 residues. V lost 5 bases and J lost 6; bases outside the gene matches: 12. Germline CDR1 and CDR2: SGHTA and FQGNSA. This chain's CDR3 is CASSGRTGAGAEAFF. The CDR3 DNA is TGTGCCAGCAGCGGTCGAACAGGGGCGGGCGCTGAAGCTTTCTTT.

There are many counts of this clonotype. The V gene is TRBV20-1, the J gene TRBJ2-7, with TRBD1 matching over 9 bases. V lost 2 bases, J lost 7 bases, and 9 bases stayed unmatched. CDR1 is DFQATT, CDR2 SNEGSKA, per germline (reference sequence). The CDR3 runs 14 residues. This chain's CDR3 is CSARPRTGEVEQYF. The CDR3 region has the DNA TGCAGTGCTAGACCAAGGACAGGGGAGGTAGAGCAGTACTTC.

This clonotype was picked up a small number of times. A much larger clone sits a single nucleotide away, making a read error possible. This chain links TRBV29-1 with TRBJ2-7, with D uncertain. With 2 bases removed from V and 4 bases from J, the gap between germline ends came to 6 bases. This CDR3 contains 11 residues. Germline loops: CDR1 SQVTM, CDR2 ANQGSEA. CDR3: CSVELDYEQYF. Here the CDR3 DNA reads TGCAGCGTTGAACTAGATTACGAGCAGTACTTC.

Remarks on this clonotype: A much more abundant neighbour one base away suggests this may be a read error. The chain is built from TRBV29-1 and TRBJ1-2; no firm D call. V was shortened by 3 bases and J by 8 bases, with 4 bases between the two germline ends. The germline CDR1 and CDR2 sequences are SQVTM and ANQGSEA. The CDR3 totals 9 residues. The chain's CDR3 is CSVDGGYTF. Written as DNA, the CDR3 is TGCAGCGTTGACGGGGGCTACACCTTC.

This clonotype appeared many times. This chain connects TRBV7-3 to TRBJ2-2; perhaps TRBD2 as D (6 bases). Trimming took 5 bases from V and 1 from J, leaving 11 bases between them. Germline CDR1 reads SGHTA; CDR2 reads FQGTGA. The CDR3 is 15 residues long. In DNA form, the CDR3 reads TGTGCCAGCAGCCCCGGCGGGATGAACACCGGGGAGCTGTTTTTT. This sequence encodes CASSPGGMNTGELFF.

This clonotype was detected ten times or more. This rearrangement joins TRBV9 to TRBJ1-2, with D hard to call. The CDR3 has 13 residues. The V end lost 4 bases, the J end lost 4 bases, and 11 bases lay between the germline ends. Germline CDR1 SGDLS, CDR2 YYNGEE. CDR3 DNA: TGTGCCAGCAGCTATGACGGACTCTATGGCTACACCTTC. Amino acids: CASSYDGLYGYTF.

This clonotype has a handful of counts. The rearrangement uses TRBV7-3 and TRBJ1-2; no clear D gene. Per the germline V gene, CDR1 is SGHTA and CDR2 is FQGTGA. The V end lost 4 bases, the J end lost 8 bases, and 14 bases lay between the germline ends. The CDR3 consists of 13 residues. This CDR3 is CASSSRLGGGYTF. The CDR3 DNA reads as TGTGCCAGCAGCTCCCGACTCGGTGGGGGCTACACCTTC. Drawing the rest from reference TRBV7-3 and TRBJ1-2, the complete variable domain is GAGVSQTPSNKVTEKGKYVELRCDPISGHTALYWYRQSLGQGPEFLIYFQGTGAADDSGLPNDRFFAVRPEGSVSTLKIQRTERGDSAVYLCASSSRLGGGYTFGSGTRLTVV.

J is TRBJ2-5 and V is TRBV20-1; 7 nucleotides match TRBD2. The CDR3 extends over 12 amino acids. V lost 3 bases to trimming and J lost 7 bases; unmatched junction nucleotides: 5. Germline values: CDR1 DFQATT, CDR2 SNEGSKA (reference sequence). CDR3 in DNA: TGCAGTGCTAGGACGGAGCGGGGGACCCAGTACTTC. Residues: CSARTERGTQYF.

This clonotype was found a few times. The rearrangement links TRBV9 to TRBJ2-6, with D maybe TRBD1 (6 bases). CDR3 length: 15 amino acids. The germline V gene encodes CDR1 SGDLS and CDR2 YYNGEE. Trimming stripped 0 bases from V and 4 bases from J, with 8 bases between. CDR3 protein: CASSVAGTGANVLTF. CDR3 nucleotides: TGTGCCAGCAGCGTAGCCGGGACAGGGGCCAACGTCCTGACTTTC. Using reference TRBV9 and TRBJ2-6 for the parts outside the CDR3, the full variable domain is DSGVTQTPKHLITATGQRVTLRCSPRSGDLSVYWYQQSLDQGLQFLIQYYNGEERAKGNILERFSAQQFPDLHSELNLSSLELGDSALYFCASSVAGTGANVLTFGAGSRLTVL.

This clonotype has just a few counts. The chain combines TRBV15 with TRBJ2-3; perhaps TRBD1 as D (6 bases). CDR1 and CDR2 (germline): LNHNV, YYDKDF (reference sequence). Trimming removed 1 base at V and 4 bases at J, with 15 bases between. CDR3 length: 16 residues. DNA of the CDR3: TGTGCCACCAGCAGAGCGGTGGGGGCAGCGCCAGATACGCAGTATTTT. The encoded protein is CATSRAVGAAPDTQYF.

The genes are TRBV11-2 and TRBJ1-1; weak D call: TRBD1 (5 bases). The CDR3 contains 15 residues. CDR1 is SGHAT, CDR2 FQNNGV, per germline. V was trimmed by 2 bases and J by 1 base, leaving 11 bases between them. CDR3 protein: CASSLIDSSNTEAFF. Written as DNA, the CDR3 is TGTGCCAGCAGCTTAATTGACAGTTCGAACACTGAAGCTTTCTTT.

The chain couples TRBV7-9 to TRBJ1-1; TRBD1 might be the D (5 bases). V lost 1 base to trimming and J lost 3 bases, with 12 bases between them. The CDR3 is 15 residues long. Per the germline V gene, CDR1 is SEHNR and CDR2 is FQNEAQ (reference sequence). DNA for the CDR3: TGTGCCAGCAGCTTAGGGGGGATTTGGCACACTGAAGCTTTCTTT. It encodes CASSLGGIWHTEAFF.

This clonotype has a single count. The chain has TRBV2 and TRBJ2-7; D is undetermined. Trimming stripped 3 bases from V and 10 bases from J, with 16 bases between. CDR3 length: 13 amino acids. CDR1 and CDR2 from the germline V gene are SNHLY and FYNNEI. The CDR3 is CASSDSSGSIQYF. The CDR3 region has the DNA TGTGCCAGCAGTGATTCCTCTGGTAGTATTCAGTACTTC.

This clonotype was picked up a small number of times. This chain connects TRBV28 to TRBJ1-1; no clear D gene. The CDR3 is 14 amino acids. V was clipped by 3 bases and J by 2 bases, with 10 bases between them. The germline V gene has CDR1 MDHEN and CDR2 SYDVKM. CDR3 residues: CASSLWHTNTEAFF. For the CDR3, the DNA is TGTGCCAGCAGTTTGTGGCACACCAACACTGAAGCTTTCTTT.

This clonotype appeared a few times. The genes are TRBV3-1 and TRBJ1-1, with 9 bases lining up with TRBD1. The CDR3 is 17 residues long. Germline V gene sequence: CDR1 LGHDT, CDR2 YNNKEL (reference sequence). V shed 1 base and J 1 base; nucleotides not matched to a gene: 7. In DNA, the CDR3 is TGTGCCAGCAGCCAAGCCCGGACAGGGGTTCGGAACACTGAAGCTTTCTTT. This gives the protein CASSQARTGVRNTEAFF.

In this sample, this clonotype turned up a few times. The chain employs TRBV7-9 and TRBJ2-3; D unclear. CDR3 length equals 12 residues. The V gene lost 5 bases and the J gene lost 3 bases, with 6 bases spanning the gap. Per germline, CDR1 SEHNR and CDR2 FQNEAQ (reference sequence). In DNA form, the CDR3 reads TGTGCCAGCAGCCACCGGACAGATACGCAGTATTTT. This sequence encodes CASSHRTDTQYF.

This clonotype showed up many times. V and J are TRBV6-5 and TRBJ1-5; D is possibly TRBD1 (6 bases). This CDR3 contains 15 residues. V was shortened by 5 bases and J by 4 bases, with 15 bases between the two germline ends. Germline V gene data show CDR1 as MNHEY and CDR2 as SVGAGI. CDR3 sequence (DNA): TGTGCCAGCAGTAACACCGGGACAAATAATCAGCCCCAGCATTTT. Protein sequence: CASSNTGTNNQPQHF.

There are a few counts of this clonotype. The chain uses TRBV12-3 or TRBV12-4 and TRBJ1-5; weak D call: TRBD1 (6 bases). The CDR3 totals 15 residues. The ends were cut back, 2 bases at V and 3 bases at J, with 11 bases in the middle. In DNA form, the CDR3 reads TGTGCCAGCAGTTTATTAAGGACAGCCAATCAGCCCCAGCATTTT. It is translated as CASSLLRTANQPQHF.

This clonotype has at least ten counts. V usage is TRBV11-2 and J usage is TRBJ1-6; D might be TRBD1 (5 bases). Germline V gene sequence: CDR1 SGHAT, CDR2 FQNNGV. The germline V and J ends were trimmed by 4 bases and 2 bases, with 18 bases remaining between them. This CDR3 comprises 18 residues. The CDR3 nucleotides are TGTGCCAGCAGCTCAGGGAGGCAGTTTATCCCCTATAATTCACCCCTCCACTTT. Its protein product is CASSSGRQFIPYNSPLHF.

The V gene is TRBV25-1, the J gene TRBJ1-2; weak D call: TRBD1 (6 bases). This CDR3 comprises 15 residues. The V gene's germline CDR1 is MGHDK and CDR2 SYGVNS. Trimming took 3 bases from V and 2 from J, leaving 13 bases between them. The DNA for the CDR3 is TGTGCCAGCAGTGACGCCAGGGGAGGCAACTATGGCTACACCTTC. This translates into CASSDARGGNYGYTF.

This clonotype was counted ten times or more. The chain links TRBV4-2 to TRBJ1-3; a weak D match, TRBD1 (5 bases). The CDR3 sequence is 17 residues long. V dropped 4 bases and J dropped 0 bases, with 16 bases sitting between them. Germline loops: CDR1 LGHNA, CDR2 YNFKEQ. The CDR3 loop reads CASSPQWGQSSGNTIYF. Here the CDR3 DNA reads TGTGCCAGCAGCCCCCAATGGGGCCAGAGCTCTGGAAACACCATATATTTT.

Many counts were recorded for this clonotype. Here the CDR3 DNA reads TGTGCCAGTGGAGCCGGGAGTATGGCCGGGGAGCTGTTTTTT. Translating gives CASGAGSMAGELFF. J is TRBJ2-2 and V is TRBV19, with D possibly being TRBD2 (6 bases). V dropped 8 bases and J dropped 6 bases, with 16 bases sitting between them. There are 14 residues in the CDR3. The germline CDR1 and CDR2 sequences are LNHDA and SQIVND (reference sequence). Using reference TRBV19 and TRBJ2-2 for the parts outside the CDR3, the full variable domain is DGGITQSPKYLFRKEGQNVTLSCEQNLNHDAMYWYRQDPGQGLRLIYYSQIVNDFQKGDIAEGYSVSREKKESFPLTVTSAQKNPTAFYLCASGAGSMAGELFFGEGSRLTVL.